Listed below are T cell receptor beta chains from one sample, sequenced in a study of radiotherapy plus CTLA-4 blockade in lung cancer. TCRdb's copy holds only in-frame clones and misses some; the assay was immunoSEQ multiplex PCR. The data hold 55,000 to 65,000 clones, with 65% to 85% observed a single time. Here the sequenced sample was peripheral blood, taken from a patient treated with radiotherapy plus ipilimumab. The origin of the receptors is a human donor with non-small cell lung cancer who had a complete response to radiotherapy plus ipilimumab. Both conserved end residues are part of each CDR3. Each record gives: V gene, J gene, CDR3 protein.

v_call: TRBV5-6; j_call: TRBJ2-3; cdr3_aa: CASSARRLAYTQYF
v_call: TRBV6-1; j_call: TRBJ2-5; cdr3_aa: CASTGQYQETQYF
v_call: TRBV6-1; j_call: TRBJ2-7; cdr3_aa: CASSVREGGSYEQYF
v_call: TRBV30; j_call: TRBJ2-7; cdr3_aa: CAVGQGSGIF
v_call: TRBV2; j_call: TRBJ1-6; cdr3_aa: CASSEGGEGASYNSPLHF
v_call: TRBV9; j_call: TRBJ1-4; cdr3_aa: CASSVSGTGLGKLFF
v_call: TRBV5-1; j_call: TRBJ2-7; cdr3_aa: CASSYIPGQGAYEQYF
v_call: TRBV6-5; j_call: TRBJ2-7; cdr3_aa: CASGLSYEQYF
v_call: TRBV2; j_call: TRBJ1-1; cdr3_aa: CASRAQGEAFF
v_call: TRBV10-2; j_call: TRBJ1-5; cdr3_aa: CASIRLGQGGYSNQPQHF
v_call: TRBV9; j_call: TRBJ2-1; cdr3_aa: CASSVALLPGTGPNEQFF
v_call: TRBV11-2; j_call: TRBJ1-2; cdr3_aa: CASSWGTGEGLRGYTF
v_call: TRBV11-2; j_call: TRBJ2-2; cdr3_aa: CASSIRLAQAGELFF
v_call: TRBV9; j_call: TRBJ1-1; cdr3_aa: CASSITGARGVNTEAFF
v_call: TRBV7-6; j_call: TRBJ2-7; cdr3_aa: CASSPWQVREQYF
v_call: TRBV6-5; j_call: TRBJ2-7; cdr3_aa: CASRTRGRSTDEQYF
v_call: TRBV5-1; j_call: TRBJ2-7; cdr3_aa: CASSLAGTGPYEQYF
v_call: TRBV9; j_call: TRBJ2-3; cdr3_aa: CASSVASGGGTDTQYF
v_call: TRBV4-1; j_call: TRBJ2-4; cdr3_aa: CASSRQISRDSLAKNIQYF
v_call: TRBV19; j_call: TRBJ2-2; cdr3_aa: CASSRDIQAGELFF
v_call: TRBV7-2; j_call: TRBJ1-2; cdr3_aa: CASSLGTGTGNYGYTF
v_call: TRBV19; j_call: TRBJ1-4; cdr3_aa: CASSYDRSTNEKLFF
v_call: TRBV6-5; j_call: TRBJ2-5; cdr3_aa: CASRRQGTGETQYF
v_call: TRBV27; j_call: TRBJ2-1; cdr3_aa: CASSPRTEPYNEQFF
v_call: TRBV11-2; j_call: TRBJ1-1; cdr3_aa: CASGSQGLGTEAFF
v_call: TRBV28; j_call: TRBJ2-3; cdr3_aa: CASTMSLGQGTRTDTQYF
v_call: TRBV28; j_call: TRBJ2-2; cdr3_aa: CASSLSSGELFF